A few counts support the clone carrying this TCR beta chain. Its matching antigen is unknown. CDR1 and CDR2 from the germline V gene are MNHEY and SMNVEV (reference sequence). The CDR3 is made up of 15 amino acids. Trimming removed 5 bases at V and 3 bases at J, with 15 bases between. These data originate in a study of beta chain features in type 1 diabetes. Overall study results and limits: In all four CD4+ subsets, TCRB CDR3 length was significantly, moderately reduced in type 1 diabetes.

Isolated RNA was reverse transcribed in full, so expressed TCRB transcripts were sequenced. Profiling relied on immunoSEQ multiplex PCR, and the TCRdb table lists in-frame clones only, not all of them. The sample consists of 300,000 to 350,000 clones, over 7% of them appearing once. This sequence originates from a man aged 25-45 years with type 1 diabetes. Sequencing input: central memory CD4+ T cells from blood. This chain joins TRBV27 and TRBJ2-3; D perhaps matches TRBD2 (6 bases). For the CDR3, the DNA is TGTGCCAGCAGTCTTCGACTAGTAGGGACAGATACGCAGTATTTT. Translated, it gives CASSLRLVGTDTQYF.